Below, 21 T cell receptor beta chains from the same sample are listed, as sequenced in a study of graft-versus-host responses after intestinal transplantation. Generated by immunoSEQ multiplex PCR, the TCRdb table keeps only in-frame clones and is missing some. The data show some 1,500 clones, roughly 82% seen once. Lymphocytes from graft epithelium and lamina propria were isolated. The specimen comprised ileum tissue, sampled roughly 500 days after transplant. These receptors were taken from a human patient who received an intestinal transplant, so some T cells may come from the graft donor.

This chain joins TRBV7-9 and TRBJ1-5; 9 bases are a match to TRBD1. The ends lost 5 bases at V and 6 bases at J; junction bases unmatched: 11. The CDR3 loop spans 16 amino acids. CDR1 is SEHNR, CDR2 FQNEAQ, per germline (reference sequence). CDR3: CASSRQGEVYGQPQHF. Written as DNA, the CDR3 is TGTGCCAGCAGCAGACAGGGGGAAGTTTACGGTCAGCCCCAGCATTTT. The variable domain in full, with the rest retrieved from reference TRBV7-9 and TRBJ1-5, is DTGVSQNPRHKITKRGQNVTFRCDPISEHNRLYWYRQTLGQGPEFLTYFQNEAQLEKSRLLSDRFSAERPKGSFSTLEIQRTEQGDSAMYLCASSRQGEVYGQPQHFGDGTRLSIL.

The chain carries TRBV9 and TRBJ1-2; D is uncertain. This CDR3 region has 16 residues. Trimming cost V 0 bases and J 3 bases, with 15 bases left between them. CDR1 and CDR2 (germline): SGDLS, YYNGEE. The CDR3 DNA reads TGTGCCAGCAGCGTAGGGGGATTCCAAGAGGACTATGGCTACACCTTC. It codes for CASSVGGFQEDYGYTF.

As DNA, the CDR3 is TGTGCCAGCAGCTTAACTAGCGGGAGAAGGGAGACCCAGTACTTC. Its protein product is CASSLTSGRRETQYF. The chain is built from TRBV7-2 and TRBJ2-5, with TRBD2 matching 11 bases. Trimming took 2 bases from V and 5 from J; bases not matched to a gene: 4. Germline lookup yields CDR1 SGHTA and CDR2 FQGNSA. The CDR3 has 15 residues. Using reference TRBV7-2 and TRBJ2-5 for the parts outside the CDR3, the full variable domain is GAGVSQSPSNKVTEKGKDVELRCDPISGHTALYWYRQSLGQGLEFLIYFQGNSAPDKSGLPSDRFSAERTGGSVSTLTIQRTQQEDSAVYLCASSLTSGRRETQYFGPGTRLLVL.

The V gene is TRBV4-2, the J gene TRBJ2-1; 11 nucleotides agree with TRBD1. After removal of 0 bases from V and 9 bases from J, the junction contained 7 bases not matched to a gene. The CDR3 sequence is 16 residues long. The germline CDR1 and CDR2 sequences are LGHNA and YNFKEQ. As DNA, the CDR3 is TGTGCCAGCAGCCAAGACCGGGACAGGGGGTTTTTTGAGCAGTTCTTC. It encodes CASSQDRDRGFFEQFF.

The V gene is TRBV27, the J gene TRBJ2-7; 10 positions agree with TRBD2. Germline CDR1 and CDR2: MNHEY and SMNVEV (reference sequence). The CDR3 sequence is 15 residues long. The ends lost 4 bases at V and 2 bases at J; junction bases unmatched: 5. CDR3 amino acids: CASSWVAGGTYEQYF. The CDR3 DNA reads TGTGCCAGCAGTTGGGTAGCGGGAGGTACCTACGAGCAGTACTTC.

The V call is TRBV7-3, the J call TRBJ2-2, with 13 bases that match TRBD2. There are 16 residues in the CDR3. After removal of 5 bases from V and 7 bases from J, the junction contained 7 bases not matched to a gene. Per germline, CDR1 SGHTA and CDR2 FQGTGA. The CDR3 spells CASSQGLAGPGGELFF. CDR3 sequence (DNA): TGTGCCAGCAGCCAGGGACTAGCGGGACCGGGCGGGGAGCTGTTTTTT.

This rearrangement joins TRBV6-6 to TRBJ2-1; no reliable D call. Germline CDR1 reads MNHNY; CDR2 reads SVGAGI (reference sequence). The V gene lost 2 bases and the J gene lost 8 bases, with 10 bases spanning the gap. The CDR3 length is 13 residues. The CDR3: CASSYLFGYEQFF. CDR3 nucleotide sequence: TGTGCCAGCAGTTACCTATTCGGCTATGAGCAGTTCTTC.

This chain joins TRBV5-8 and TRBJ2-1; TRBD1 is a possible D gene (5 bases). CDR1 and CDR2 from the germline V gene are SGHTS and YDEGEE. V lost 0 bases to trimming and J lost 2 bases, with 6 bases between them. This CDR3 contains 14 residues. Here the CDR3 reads CASSLARAYNEQFF. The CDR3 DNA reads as TGTGCCAGCAGCTTGGCCAGGGCCTACAATGAGCAGTTCTTC.

DNA of the CDR3: TGTGCCATCAGTGATAGCGGGAGGGCCTACGAGCAGTACTTC. The encoded protein is CAISDSGRAYEQYF. The chain has TRBV10-3 and TRBJ2-7; 11 bases align to TRBD2. The V gene end was trimmed by 3 bases and the J gene end by 2 bases; junction bases not matched to a gene: 0. CDR1 and CDR2 (germline): ENHRY, SYGVKD. The CDR3 extends over 14 amino acids.

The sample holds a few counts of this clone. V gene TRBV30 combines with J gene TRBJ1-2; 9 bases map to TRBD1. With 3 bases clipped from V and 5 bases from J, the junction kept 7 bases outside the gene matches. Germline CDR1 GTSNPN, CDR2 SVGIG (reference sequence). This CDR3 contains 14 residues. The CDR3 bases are TGTGCCTGGAGGGGAGACGGGACAGGGTATGGCTACACCTTC. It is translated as CAWRGDGTGYGYTF.

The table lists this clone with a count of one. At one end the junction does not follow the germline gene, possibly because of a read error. In nucleotides, the CDR3 is TGTGCCAGCAGCTTGGCTAGCGGGAACACAGATACGCAGTATTTT. Translated: CASSLASGNTDTQYF. This chain connects TRBV5-3 to TRBJ2-3; 9 bases match TRBD2. TRBV5-3 is placed among ORFs of uncertain function. This CDR3 spans 15 amino acids.

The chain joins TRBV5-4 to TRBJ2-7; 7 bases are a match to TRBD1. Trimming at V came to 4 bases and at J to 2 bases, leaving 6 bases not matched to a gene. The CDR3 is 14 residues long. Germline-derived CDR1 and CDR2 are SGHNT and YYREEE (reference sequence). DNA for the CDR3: TGTGCCAGCAGCCACCCCGGGACAGCCTACGAGCAGTACTTC. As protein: CASSHPGTAYEQYF.

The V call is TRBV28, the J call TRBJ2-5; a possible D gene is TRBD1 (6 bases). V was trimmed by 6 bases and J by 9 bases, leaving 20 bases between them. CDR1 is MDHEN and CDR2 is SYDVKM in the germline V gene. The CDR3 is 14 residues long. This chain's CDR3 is CASSSQGTLGAQYF. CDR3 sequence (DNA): TGTGCCAGCAGCTCTCAGGGGACCCTTGGGGCCCAGTACTTC.

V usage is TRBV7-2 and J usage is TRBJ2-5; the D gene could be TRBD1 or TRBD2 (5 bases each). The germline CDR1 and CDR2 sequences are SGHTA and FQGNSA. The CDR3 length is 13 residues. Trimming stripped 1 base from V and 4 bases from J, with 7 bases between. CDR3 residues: CASSLVRGETQYF. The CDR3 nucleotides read TGTGCCAGCAGCTTAGTGAGGGGAGAGACCCAGTACTTC.

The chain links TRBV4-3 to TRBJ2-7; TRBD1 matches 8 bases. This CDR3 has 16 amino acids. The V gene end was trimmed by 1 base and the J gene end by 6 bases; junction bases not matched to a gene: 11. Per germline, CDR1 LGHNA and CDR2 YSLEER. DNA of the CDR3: TGCGCCAGCAGCCAAGGGTCAGGGGGCGTCCTAAGCGAGCAGTACTTC. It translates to CASSQGSGGVLSEQYF.

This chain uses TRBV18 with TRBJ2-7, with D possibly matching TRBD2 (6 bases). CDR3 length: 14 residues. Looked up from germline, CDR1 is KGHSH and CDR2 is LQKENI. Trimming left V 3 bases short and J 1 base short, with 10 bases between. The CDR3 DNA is TGTGCCAGCTCACCCACCGGGACTTCCTACGAGCAGTACTTC. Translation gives CASSPTGTSYEQYF.

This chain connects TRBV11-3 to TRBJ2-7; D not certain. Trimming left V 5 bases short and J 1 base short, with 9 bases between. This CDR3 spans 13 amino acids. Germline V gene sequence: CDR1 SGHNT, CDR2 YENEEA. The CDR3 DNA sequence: TGTGCCAGCAGCCCCAAAGGTTCCTACGAGCAGTACTTC. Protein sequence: CASSPKGSYEQYF. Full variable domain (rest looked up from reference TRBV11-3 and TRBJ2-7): EAGVVQSPRYKIIEKKQPVAFWCNPISGHNTLYWYLQNLGQGPELLIRYENEEAVDDSQLPKDRFSAERLKGVDSTLKIQPAELGDSAVYLCASSPKGSYEQYFGPGTRLTVT.

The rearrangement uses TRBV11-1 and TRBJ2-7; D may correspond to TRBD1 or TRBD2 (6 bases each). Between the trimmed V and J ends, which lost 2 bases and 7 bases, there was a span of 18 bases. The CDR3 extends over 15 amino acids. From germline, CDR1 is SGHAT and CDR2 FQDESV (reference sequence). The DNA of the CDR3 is TGTGCCAGCAGCTTAAAGGGACTCCGGACAGAGGAGCAGTACTTC. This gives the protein CASSLKGLRTEEQYF.

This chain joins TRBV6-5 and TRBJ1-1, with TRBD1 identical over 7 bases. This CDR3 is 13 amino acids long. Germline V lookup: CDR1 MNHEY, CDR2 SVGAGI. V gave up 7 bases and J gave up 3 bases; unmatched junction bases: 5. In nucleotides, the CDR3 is TGTGCCAGCACCGTAACAGGGGACACTGAAGCTTTCTTT. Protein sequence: CASTVTGDTEAFF.

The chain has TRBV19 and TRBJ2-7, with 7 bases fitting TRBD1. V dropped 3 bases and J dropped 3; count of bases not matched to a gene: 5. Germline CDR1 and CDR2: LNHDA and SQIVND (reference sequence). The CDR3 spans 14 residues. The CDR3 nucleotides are TGTGCCAGTAGTATCGGGACAGTTTTCTACGAGCAGTACTTC. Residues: CASSIGTVFYEQYF.

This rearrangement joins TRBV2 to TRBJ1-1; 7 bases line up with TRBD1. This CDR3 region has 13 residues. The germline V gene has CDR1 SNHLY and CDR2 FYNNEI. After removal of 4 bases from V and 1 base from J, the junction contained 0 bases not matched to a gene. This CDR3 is CASSGQGNTEAFF. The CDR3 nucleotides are TGTGCCAGCAGTGGACAGGGGAACACTGAAGCTTTCTTT.